Following are 21 T cell receptor beta chains from one sample sequenced in a study of radiotherapy plus CTLA-4 blockade in lung cancer. Some clones are missing from TCRdb's copy, which holds only in-frame ones; the method was immunoSEQ multiplex PCR. The table records 43,000 or so clones, more than 60% of them present only once. The sample was peripheral blood, taken from a patient treated with radiotherapy plus ipilimumab. Every receptor here comes from a human donor with non-small cell lung cancer who had a partial response to radiotherapy plus ipilimumab.

This chain connects TRBV7-3 to TRBJ2-1; TRBD2 aligns across 9 bases. CDR3 length: 14 residues. Per the germline V gene, CDR1 is SGHTA and CDR2 is FQGTGA. The J segment lost 9 bases and the V segment lost 4 bases, leaving 7 bases of the junction unmatched. As DNA, the CDR3 is TGTGCCAGCAGCTACCTGGGGCGGGAGGGTGAGCAGTTCTTC. It specifies CASSYLGREGEQFF. The full variable domain, with the rest looked up from reference TRBV7-3 and TRBJ2-1, is GAGVSQTPSNKVTEKGKYVELRCDPISGHTALYWYRQSLGQGPEFLIYFQGTGAADDSGLPNDRFFAVRPEGSVSTLKIQRTERGDSAVYLCASSYLGREGEQFFGPGTRLTVL.

CDR3 DNA: TGTGCCAGTAGTAGGGGACAGGAGACCTATGGCTACACCTTC. Amino acid sequence: CASSRGQETYGYTF. V gene TRBV19 combines with J gene TRBJ1-2; 8 bases fit TRBD1. V dropped 4 bases and J dropped 4; count of bases not matched to a gene: 5. Per germline, CDR1 LNHDA and CDR2 SQIVND (reference sequence). This CDR3 comprises 14 residues.

The rearrangement links TRBV5-1 to TRBJ1-1, with a tentative D call TRBD1 (6 bases). Germline values: CDR1 SGHRS, CDR2 YFSETQ. The CDR3 is made up of 13 amino acids. V lost 5 bases, J lost 3 bases, and 11 bases lay in between. The CDR3 DNA reads TGCGCCAGCAGTCAGGGGTGGGACACTGAAGCTTTCTTT. Protein: CASSQGWDTEAFF.

The V gene is TRBV27, the J gene TRBJ2-7; possible D gene TRBD2, 7 bases. Germline CDR1 and CDR2: MNHEY and SMNVEV (reference sequence). CDR3 length: 15 residues. V lost 5 bases and J lost 4, with 18 bases in between. As DNA, the CDR3 is TGTGCCAGCAGTCCACGTGGGGGGGCGAGTTACGAGCAGTACTTC. This encodes CASSPRGGASYEQYF.

This chain connects TRBV7-8 to TRBJ2-5, with D possibly matching TRBD1 (6 bases). Between the trimmed V and J ends, which lost 2 bases and 1 base, there was a span of 11 bases. This CDR3 region has 15 residues. Germline-derived CDR1 and CDR2 are SGHVS and FQNEAQ. In nucleotides, the CDR3 is TGTGCCAGCAGCTTATACGGACAGATCCAAGAGACCCAGTACTTC. Translating it yields CASSLYGQIQETQYF.

The chain is built from TRBV7-9 and TRBJ2-7; possible D gene TRBD2, 6 bases. V was clipped by 4 bases and J by 6 bases, with 16 bases between them. In germline, CDR1 is SEHNR, CDR2 FQNEAQ (reference sequence). CDR3 length equals 14 residues. The chain's CDR3 is CASSSTGEGVEQYF. CDR3 nucleotides: TGTGCCAGCAGCTCCACGGGGGAAGGGGTCGAGCAGTACTTC. Drawing the rest from reference TRBV7-9 and TRBJ2-7, the complete variable domain is DTGVSQNPRHKITKRGQNVTFRCDPISEHNRLYWYRQTLGQGPEFLTYFQNEAQLEKSRLLSDRFSAERPKGSFSTLEIQRTEQGDSAMYLCASSSTGEGVEQYFGPGTRLTVT.

CDR3 sequence (DNA): TGTGCCAGCAGTGACGGCGGGGGGGCGGATGAGCAGTTCTTC. It yields the protein CASSDGGGADEQFF. The gene calls are TRBV6-4 and TRBJ2-1; TRBD2 aligns across 9 bases. The V gene end was trimmed by 2 bases and the J gene end by 8 bases; junction bases not matched to a gene: 4. CDR3 length: 14 amino acids. The germline V gene encodes CDR1 MRHNA and CDR2 SNTAGT.

V and J are TRBV7-9 and TRBJ2-3, with 15 bases that match TRBD2. J lost 1 base, V lost 5 bases, and 10 bases had no gene match. The length of the CDR3 is 19 residues. The germline V gene encodes CDR1 SEHNR and CDR2 FQNEAQ (reference sequence). This CDR3 reads CASSEWTSGRAVGTDTQYF. The CDR3 region has the DNA TGTGCCAGCAGCGAATGGACTAGCGGGAGGGCCGTGGGCACAGATACGCAGTATTTT.

V and J are TRBV5-1 and TRBJ2-1, with D perhaps matching TRBD2 (5 bases). The CDR3 has 16 residues. V was cut by 6 bases and J by 9 bases, with 25 bases left in between. Germline V gives CDR1 SGHRS, CDR2 YFSETQ. Here the CDR3 reads CASKYSSAAMFSEQFF. CDR3 DNA sequence: TGCGCCAGCAAGTACTCCTCAGCGGCTATGTTCAGTGAGCAGTTCTTC.

The J gene is TRBJ1-3, the V gene TRBV10-3, with D possibly matching TRBD1 (5 bases). V was clipped by 3 bases and J by 2 bases, with 8 bases between them. Per germline, CDR1 ENHRY and CDR2 SYGVKD. This CDR3 spans 14 amino acids. The CDR3 sequence: CAISEQVTGNTIYF. Here the CDR3 DNA reads TGTGCCATCAGTGAACAGGTTACTGGAAACACCATATATTTT.

The chain is built from TRBV5-1 and TRBJ2-2, with 9 bases aligning to TRBD2. Germline CDR1 is SGHRS and CDR2 is YFSETQ. The V gene end was trimmed by 5 bases and the J gene end by 0 bases; junction bases not matched to a gene: 8. The CDR3 is 17 residues long. The CDR3 coding sequence is TGCGCCAGCAGACAGGGACTAGCAGACGCGAACACCGGGGAGCTGTTTTTT. This gives the protein CASRQGLADANTGELFF. Together with reference TRBV5-1 and TRBJ2-2, the CDR3 gives the full variable domain: KAGVTQTPRYLIKTRGQQVTLSCSPISGHRSVSWYQQTPGQGLQFLFEYFSETQRNKGNFPGRFSGRQFSNSRSEMNVSTLELGDSALYLCASRQGLADANTGELFFGEGSRLTVL.

This chain uses TRBV7-2 with TRBJ1-2; D not certain. The CDR3 loop spans 13 amino acids. Per the germline V gene, CDR1 is SGHTA and CDR2 is FQGNSA. The V and J ends lost 2 bases and 5 bases respectively, with 9 bases between them. CDR3 in amino acids: CASSLTVAYGYTF. The CDR3, as DNA: TGTGCCAGCAGCTTAACGGTCGCTTATGGCTACACCTTC.

The V and J genes are TRBV7-9 and TRBJ1-2; 7 bases map to TRBD1. Germline assignment: CDR1 SEHNR and CDR2 FQNEAQ (reference sequence). V was pared by 3 bases and J by 7 bases, with 11 bases of the junction left unmatched. The CDR3 has 15 residues. The CDR3 loop is CASSLETGPGSGYTF. CDR3 coding DNA: TGTGCCAGCAGCTTGGAGACAGGGCCAGGATCTGGCTACACCTTC.

Ten or more counts support this clone. CDR3 in DNA: TGTGCCAGCAGTGTAGGGGGTTCCGAAGCTTTCTTT. Translation gives CASSVGGSEAFF. The chain uses TRBV7-3 and TRBJ1-1; tentative D call: TRBD1 (6 bases). Germline CDR1 reads SGHTA; CDR2 reads FQGTGA. Trimming removed 6 bases at V and 8 bases at J, with 13 bases between. CDR3 size: 12 residues.

This clone was recorded a few times. As DNA, the CDR3 is TGTGCCAGCAGTGGGACAGCCCCCCCCTACGAGCAGTACTTC. Translated, it gives CASSGTAPPYEQYF. V is TRBV25-1 and J is TRBJ2-7; maybe TRBD1 (6 bases). With 4 bases removed from V and 2 bases from J, the gap between germline ends came to 12 bases. CDR1 is MGHDK, CDR2 SYGVNS, per germline. The CDR3 length is 14 residues.

The chain uses TRBV7-9 and TRBJ1-6, with 10 nucleotides matching TRBD1. The CDR3 runs 14 residues. The ends lost 3 bases at V and 8 bases at J; junction bases unmatched: 1. Germline V CDR1 and CDR2: SEHNR, FQNEAQ (reference sequence). The CDR3 sequence: CASSFGQGDSPLHF. The CDR3, as DNA: TGTGCCAGCAGCTTTGGACAGGGGGATTCACCCCTCCACTTT.

The chain recombines TRBV5-5 with TRBJ1-3; possible D gene TRBD1, 5 bases. Trimming removed 0 bases from V and 2 bases from J, with 6 bases in between. The CDR3 consists of 14 residues. The germline CDR1 and CDR2 sequences are SGHKS and YYEKEE (reference sequence). The CDR3 region is CASSLGGTGNTIYF. CDR3 bases: TGTGCCAGCAGCTTGGGGGGCACTGGAAACACCATATATTTT.

This clone was recorded a few times. V gene TRBV6-4 combines with J gene TRBJ1-1; unclear D gene. Germline V gene sequence: CDR1 MRHNA, CDR2 SNTAGT. The V and J ends lost 0 bases and 3 bases respectively, with 5 bases between them. This CDR3 region has 13 residues. The CDR3 DNA reads TGTGCCAGCAGTGACTCACGGTACACTGAAGCTTTCTTT. It codes for CASSDSRYTEAFF.

This clone was observed a few times. A junction end diverges from the germline sequence, so it may reflect a read error. The V call is TRBV7-2, the J call TRBJ2-1, with a possible D match to TRBD1 (7 bases). CDR3 length: 12 amino acids. The V gene's germline CDR1 is SGHTA and CDR2 FQGNSA. Here the CDR3 DNA reads TGTGCCAGCAGCCCCCCCAGAGGGGGCGGGGTCTTC. It encodes CASSPPRGGGVF.

The chain carries TRBV27 and TRBJ2-1; 7 bases match TRBD2. V was clipped by 0 bases and J by 6 bases; unmatched bases: 2. This CDR3 is built from 14 residues. CDR1 is MNHEY, CDR2 SMNVEV, per germline (reference sequence). The CDR3 nucleotides read TGTGCCAGCAGTTTATCGGGAGGGGTCAATGAGCAGTTCTTC. It specifies CASSLSGGVNEQFF.

The chain uses TRBV6-6 and TRBJ1-1; D is undetermined. CDR3 size: 14 residues. Per germline, CDR1 MNHNY and CDR2 SVGAGI (reference sequence). The ends were cut back, 4 bases at V and 6 bases at J, with 15 bases in the middle. The CDR3 is CASSLQLASAEAFF. For the CDR3, the DNA is TGTGCCAGCAGTTTGCAGTTGGCGAGCGCTGAAGCTTTCTTT.